These T cell receptor beta chains were read from a single sample in a study of T cells in Graves' hyperthyroidism and ophthalmopathy. One entry per CDR3 protein, called by TCRdb with MiXCR from the multiplex PCR reads. Of 400,000 to 600,000 distinct CDR3 sequences in the sample, less than 25% were seen once. Sequenced input: blood. Receptors originate from a young man with Graves' hyperthyroidism. The conserved cysteine and the conserved F or W are not part of the CDR3 here. Clone size is not always given. Where it is, it says once, few, many or a class for expanded clones.

TRBJ2-5 | 14 | few | TRBV6-5 | ASSYSPGGSQETQY
TRBJ1-2 | 11 | - | TRBV29-1 | SVEVKGARGYT
TRBJ1-5 | 11 | many | TRBV24-1 | ATSAGWGQPQH
TRBJ1-2 | 11 | many | TRBV12-3/TRBV12-4 | ASSPGHNYGYT
TRBJ1-2 | 13 | - | TRBV27 | ASSHLQGAGYGYT
TRBJ1-6 | 12 | - | TRBV5-1 | ASSIDRAGSPLH
TRBJ1-5 | 12 | - | TRBV9 | ASSVSGVGGPQH
TRBJ2-5 | 15 | once | TRBV11-2 | ASSLEGSRGLRETEY
TRBJ2-5 | 12 | once | TRBV7-6 | ASSLPPTMETQY
TRBJ2-7 | 14 | many | TRBV6-5 | ASSYWSRGKGYEQY
TRBJ1-1 | 13 | few | TRBV19 | ASREHRGGNTEAF
TRBJ2-3 | 10 | - | TRBV14 | ASSQDLGTQY
TRBJ2-7 | 12 | many | TRBV11-3 | ASSLDTEAYEQY
TRBJ1-5 | 13 | many | TRBV6-5 | ASSLQRISNQPQH
TRBJ2-7 | 12 | many | TRBV12-3/TRBV12-4 | ASSSDRYSYEQY
TRBJ2-7 | 10 | many | TRBV19 | ASSTGTVEQY
TRBJ1-2 | 11 | many | TRBV28 | ASSPEGPDRYT
TRBJ2-7 | 12 | many | TRBV15 | ATSRGQGNYEQY
TRBJ2-5 | 12 | once | TRBV12-3/TRBV12-4 | ASSSLAFQETQY
TRBJ1-5 | 15 | - | TRBV24-1 | ATSEGRQGHSNQPQH
TRBJ2-2 | 9 | few | TRBV30 | AWSYTGELF
TRBJ2-7 | 13 | many | TRBV28 | ASGRTAGYPYEQY
TRBJ1-2 | 12 | - | TRBV2 | ASRAGTGFYGYT
TRBJ2-7 | 14 | many | TRBV11-2 | ASSFLTGTGHYEQY
TRBJ2-7 | 12 | - | TRBV12-3/TRBV12-4 | ASVPGGSSYEQY
TRBJ2-7 | 11 | - | TRBV6-1 | ASSVDGTYEQY
TRBJ2-4 | 10 | many | TRBV20-1 | SARGQGNIQY
TRBJ2-7 | 12 | - | TRBV4-1 | ASSQGFFVGEQY
TRBJ2-5 | 15 | many | TRBV25-1 | ASSGPLPGHPQETQY
TRBJ2-7 | 11 | many | TRBV12-5 | AISGTESYEQY
TRBJ1-1 | 14 | - | TRBV28 | ASSLVSGPGNTKAF
TRBJ2-7 | 11 | - | TRBV3-1 | ASSHWQGYEQY
TRBJ2-1 | 12 | few | TRBV20-1 | SALPRRIRNEQF
TRBJ1-5 | 12 | many | TRBV20-1 | SARRGHSNQPQH
TRBJ1-1 | 13 | - | TRBV28 | ASSSPGGGWTEAF
TRBJ2-7 | 13 | once | TRBV6-2/TRBV6-3 | ASSTHGRPQGEQY
TRBJ2-7 | 13 | - | TRBV29-1 | SVGGRPDGSGEQY